This T cell receptor beta chain emerged from a study of T cell responses to AZD1222 COVID-19 vaccine. Study-wide context: Doses given second, at about 4 or about 12 weeks, were pooled.

Trimming shortened V by 8 bases and J by 10 bases, and 18 bases separated the two germline ends. This CDR3 region has 14 residues. Germline V CDR1 and CDR2: LGHDT, YNNKEL (reference sequence). The repertoire was sequenced with immunoSEQ multiplex PCR; TCRdb's copy has only in-frame clones and lacks some. The data hold around 200,000 clones, with almost 90% observed a single time. Regarding the study as a whole: The number of AZD1222 recipients seropositive at baseline was only five to seven. As reported, nearly half of all spike-specific TCRs target variant regions that are unmutated. White British ancestry dominated among donors, who included more females, and clonal diversity was possibly underestimated.

Details on this clone: Its specificity is not known.

The genes are TRBV3-1 (or the pseudogene TRBV3-2) and TRBJ1-6; D may be TRBD1 (6 bases). The clonotype was recovered from an adult in good health. The material sequenced was peripheral blood, taken on day 0 of AZD1222 vaccination. In DNA, the CDR3 is TGTGCCAGCCGGGGGCTCGGCAGAGAATCACCCCTCCACTTT. Translated, it gives CASRGLGRESPLHF.